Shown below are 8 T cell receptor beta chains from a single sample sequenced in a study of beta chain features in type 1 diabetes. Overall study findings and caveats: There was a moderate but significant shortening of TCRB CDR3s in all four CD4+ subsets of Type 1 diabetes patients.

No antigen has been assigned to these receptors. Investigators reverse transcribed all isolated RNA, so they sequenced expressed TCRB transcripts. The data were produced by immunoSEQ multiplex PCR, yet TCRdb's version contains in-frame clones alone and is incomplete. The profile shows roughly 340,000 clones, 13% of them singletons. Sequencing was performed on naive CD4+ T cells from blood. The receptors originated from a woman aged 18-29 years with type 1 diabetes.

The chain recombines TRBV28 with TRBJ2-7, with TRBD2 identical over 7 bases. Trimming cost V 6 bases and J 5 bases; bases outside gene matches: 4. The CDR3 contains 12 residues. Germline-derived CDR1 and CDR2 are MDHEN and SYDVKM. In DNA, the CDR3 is TGTGCCAGCAGGTGGGAGGGGAACGAGCAGTACTTC. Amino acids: CASRWEGNEQYF.

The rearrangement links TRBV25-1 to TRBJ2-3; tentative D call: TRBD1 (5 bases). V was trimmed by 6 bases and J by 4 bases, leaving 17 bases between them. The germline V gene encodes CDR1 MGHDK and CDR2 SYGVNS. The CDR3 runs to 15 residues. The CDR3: CASSHWQGLADTQYF. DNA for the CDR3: TGTGCCAGCAGCCACTGGCAGGGTCTCGCAGATACGCAGTATTTT.

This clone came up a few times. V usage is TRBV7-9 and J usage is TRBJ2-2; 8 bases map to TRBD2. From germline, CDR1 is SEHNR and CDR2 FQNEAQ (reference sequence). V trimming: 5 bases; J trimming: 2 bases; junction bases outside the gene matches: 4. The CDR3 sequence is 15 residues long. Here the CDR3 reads CASSLTSVNTGELFF. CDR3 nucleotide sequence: TGTGCCAGCAGCCTGACTAGCGTAAACACCGGGGAGCTGTTTTTT.

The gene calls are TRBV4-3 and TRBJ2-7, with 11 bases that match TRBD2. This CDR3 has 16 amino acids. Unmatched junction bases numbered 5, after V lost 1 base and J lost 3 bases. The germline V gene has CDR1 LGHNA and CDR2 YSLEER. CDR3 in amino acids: CASSQGGLAGVYEQYV. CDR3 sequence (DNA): TGCGCCAGCAGCCAAGGAGGACTAGCGGGTGTCTACGAGCAGTACGTC.

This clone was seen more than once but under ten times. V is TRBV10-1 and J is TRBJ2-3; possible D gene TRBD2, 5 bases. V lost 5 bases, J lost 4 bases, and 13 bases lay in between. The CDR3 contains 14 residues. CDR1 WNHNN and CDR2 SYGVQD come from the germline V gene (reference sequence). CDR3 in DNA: TGCGCCAGCAGTCAGGCAGAGGGCGCAGATACGCAGTATTTT. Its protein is CASSQAEGADTQYF.

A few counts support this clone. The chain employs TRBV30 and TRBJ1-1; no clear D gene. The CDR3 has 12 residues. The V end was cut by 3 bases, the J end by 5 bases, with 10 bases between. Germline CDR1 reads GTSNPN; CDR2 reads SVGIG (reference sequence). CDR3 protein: CAWSNAGTEAFF. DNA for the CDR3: TGTGCCTGGAGCAACGCGGGGACTGAAGCTTTCTTT. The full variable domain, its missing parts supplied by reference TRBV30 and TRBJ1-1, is SQTIHQWPATLVQPVGSPLSLECTVEGTSNPNLYWYRQAAGRGLQLLFYSVGIGQISSEVPQNLSASRPQDRQFILSSKKLLLSDSGFYLCAWSNAGTEAFFGQGTRLTVV.

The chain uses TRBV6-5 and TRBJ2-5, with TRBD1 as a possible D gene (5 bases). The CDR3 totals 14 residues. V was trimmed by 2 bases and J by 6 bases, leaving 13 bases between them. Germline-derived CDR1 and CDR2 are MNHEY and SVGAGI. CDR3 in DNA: TGTGCCAGCAGTTACGGGGCTCGAGGAAAGACCCAGTACTTC. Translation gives CASSYGARGKTQYF.

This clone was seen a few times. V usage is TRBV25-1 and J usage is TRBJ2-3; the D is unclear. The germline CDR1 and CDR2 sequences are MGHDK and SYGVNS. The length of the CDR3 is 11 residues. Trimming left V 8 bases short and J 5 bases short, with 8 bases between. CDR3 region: CASGNIDTQYF. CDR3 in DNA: TGTGCCAGCGGTAACATAGATACGCAGTATTTT.